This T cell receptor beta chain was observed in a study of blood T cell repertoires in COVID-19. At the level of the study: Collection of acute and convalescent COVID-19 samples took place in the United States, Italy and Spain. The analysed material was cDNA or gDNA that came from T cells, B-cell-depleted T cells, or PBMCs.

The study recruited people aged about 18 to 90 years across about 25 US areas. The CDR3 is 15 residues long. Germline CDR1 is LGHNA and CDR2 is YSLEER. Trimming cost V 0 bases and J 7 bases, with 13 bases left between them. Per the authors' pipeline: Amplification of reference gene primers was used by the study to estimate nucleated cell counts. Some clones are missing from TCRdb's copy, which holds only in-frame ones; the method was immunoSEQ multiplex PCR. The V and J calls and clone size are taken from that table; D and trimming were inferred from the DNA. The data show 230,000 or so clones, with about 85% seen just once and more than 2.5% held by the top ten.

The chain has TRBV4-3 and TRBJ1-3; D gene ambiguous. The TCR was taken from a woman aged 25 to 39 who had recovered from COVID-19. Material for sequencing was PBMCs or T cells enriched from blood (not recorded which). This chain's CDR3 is CASSQDPGIGNTIYF. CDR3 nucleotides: TGCGCCAGCAGCCAAGACCCGGGGATAGGCAACACCATATATTTT.